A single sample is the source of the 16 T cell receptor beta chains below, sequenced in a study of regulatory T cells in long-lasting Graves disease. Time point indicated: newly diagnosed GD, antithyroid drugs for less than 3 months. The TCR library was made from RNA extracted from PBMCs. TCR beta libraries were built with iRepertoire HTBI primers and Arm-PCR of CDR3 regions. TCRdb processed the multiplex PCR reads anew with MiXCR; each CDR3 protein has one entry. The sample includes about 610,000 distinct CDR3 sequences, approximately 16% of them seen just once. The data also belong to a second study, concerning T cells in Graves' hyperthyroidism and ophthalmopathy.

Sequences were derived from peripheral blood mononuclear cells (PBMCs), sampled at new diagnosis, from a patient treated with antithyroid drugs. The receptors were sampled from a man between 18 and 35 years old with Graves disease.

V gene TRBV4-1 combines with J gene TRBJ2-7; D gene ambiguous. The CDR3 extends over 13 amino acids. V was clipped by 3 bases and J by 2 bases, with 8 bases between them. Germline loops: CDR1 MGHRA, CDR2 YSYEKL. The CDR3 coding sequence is TGCGCCAGCAGCCATGGCTCAACCTACGAGCAGTACTTC. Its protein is CASSHGSTYEQYF.

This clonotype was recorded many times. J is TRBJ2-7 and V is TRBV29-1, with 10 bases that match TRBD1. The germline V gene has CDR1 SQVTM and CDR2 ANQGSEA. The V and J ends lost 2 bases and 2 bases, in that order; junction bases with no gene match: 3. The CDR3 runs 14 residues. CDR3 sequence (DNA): TGCAGCGTTGAAAGTGGACAGGGGGCCTACGAGCAGTACTTC. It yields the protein CSVESGQGAYEQYF.

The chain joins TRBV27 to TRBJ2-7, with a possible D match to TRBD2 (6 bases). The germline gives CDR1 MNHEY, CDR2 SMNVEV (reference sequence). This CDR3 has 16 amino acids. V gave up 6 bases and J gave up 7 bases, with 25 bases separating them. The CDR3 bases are TGTGCCAGCAGCCTAGATGCGGGACTTGGGATAGGGGAGCAGTACTTC. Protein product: CASSLDAGLGIGEQYF.

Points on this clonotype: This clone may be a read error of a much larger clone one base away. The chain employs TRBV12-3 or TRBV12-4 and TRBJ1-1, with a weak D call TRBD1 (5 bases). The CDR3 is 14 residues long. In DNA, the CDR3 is TGTGCCAGCAGTTTGGCAGGGTGGAACACTGGAGCTTTCTTT. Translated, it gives CASSLAGWNTGAFF.

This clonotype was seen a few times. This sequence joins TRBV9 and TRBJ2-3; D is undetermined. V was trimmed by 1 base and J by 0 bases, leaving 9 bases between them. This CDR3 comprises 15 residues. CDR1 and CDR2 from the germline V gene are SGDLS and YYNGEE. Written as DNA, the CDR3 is TGTGCCAGCAGCGTATTGTCAAAGAGCACAGATACGCAGTATTTT. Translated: CASSVLSKSTDTQYF.

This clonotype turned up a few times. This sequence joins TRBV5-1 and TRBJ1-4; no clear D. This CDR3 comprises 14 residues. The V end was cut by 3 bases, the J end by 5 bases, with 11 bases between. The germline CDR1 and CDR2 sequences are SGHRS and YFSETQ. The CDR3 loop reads CASSSATGNEKLFF. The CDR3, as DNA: TGCGCCAGCAGCTCTGCGACGGGAAATGAAAAACTGTTTTTT.

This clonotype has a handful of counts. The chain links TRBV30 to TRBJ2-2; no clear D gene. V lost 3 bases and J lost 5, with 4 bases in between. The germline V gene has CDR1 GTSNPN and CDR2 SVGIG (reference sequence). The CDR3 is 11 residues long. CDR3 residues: CAWRYTGELFF. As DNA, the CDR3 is TGTGCCTGGAGGTATACCGGGGAGCTGTTTTTT.

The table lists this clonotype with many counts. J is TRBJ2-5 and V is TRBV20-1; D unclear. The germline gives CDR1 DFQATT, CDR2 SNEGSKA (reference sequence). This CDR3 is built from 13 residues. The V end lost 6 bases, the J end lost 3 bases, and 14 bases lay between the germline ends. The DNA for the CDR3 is TGCAGTGCCCTGGACGCGGCGAAAGAGACCCAGTACTTC. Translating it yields CSALDAAKETQYF.

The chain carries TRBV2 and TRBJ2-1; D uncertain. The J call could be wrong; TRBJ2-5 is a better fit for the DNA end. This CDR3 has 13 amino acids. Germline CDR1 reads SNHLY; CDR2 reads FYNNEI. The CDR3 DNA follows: TGTGCCAGCAGTGATGGCTACCAAGAGACCCAGTACTTC. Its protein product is CASSDGYQETQYF.

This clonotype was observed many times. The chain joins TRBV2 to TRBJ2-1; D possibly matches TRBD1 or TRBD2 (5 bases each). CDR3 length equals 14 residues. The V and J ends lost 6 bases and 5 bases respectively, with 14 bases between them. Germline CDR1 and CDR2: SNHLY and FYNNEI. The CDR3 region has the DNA TGTGCCAGCAGGACGTCAAGAGGGGACAATGAGCAGTTCTTC. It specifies CASRTSRGDNEQFF.

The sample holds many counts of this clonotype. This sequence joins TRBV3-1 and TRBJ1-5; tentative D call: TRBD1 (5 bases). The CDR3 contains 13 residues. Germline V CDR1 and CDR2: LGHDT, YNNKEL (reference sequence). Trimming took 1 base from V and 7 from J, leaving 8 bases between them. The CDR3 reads CASSQVGGQPQHF. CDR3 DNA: TGTGCCAGCAGCCAAGTTGGGGGACAGCCCCAGCATTTT.

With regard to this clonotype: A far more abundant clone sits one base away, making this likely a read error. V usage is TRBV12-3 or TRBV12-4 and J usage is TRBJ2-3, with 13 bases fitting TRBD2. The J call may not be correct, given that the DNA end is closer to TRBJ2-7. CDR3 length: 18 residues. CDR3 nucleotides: TGTGCCAGCAGCTCACTCGCAGGACTAGCGGGAGCCTACCACGAGCAGTACTTC. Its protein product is CASSSLAGLAGAYHEQYF.

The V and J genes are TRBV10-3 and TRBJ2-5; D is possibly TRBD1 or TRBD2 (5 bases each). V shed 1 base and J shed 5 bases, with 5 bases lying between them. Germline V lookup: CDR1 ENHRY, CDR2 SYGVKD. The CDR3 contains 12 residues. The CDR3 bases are TGTGCCATCAGTGAGTGGGGGGAGACCCAGTACTTC. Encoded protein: CAISEWGETQYF.

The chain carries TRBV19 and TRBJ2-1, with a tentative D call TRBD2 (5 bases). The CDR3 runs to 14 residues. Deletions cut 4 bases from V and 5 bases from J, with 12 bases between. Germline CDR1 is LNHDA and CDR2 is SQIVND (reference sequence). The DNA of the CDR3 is TGTGCCAGTAGTAGGTGGGAGAGGCACAATGAGCAGTTCTTC. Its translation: CASSRWERHNEQFF.

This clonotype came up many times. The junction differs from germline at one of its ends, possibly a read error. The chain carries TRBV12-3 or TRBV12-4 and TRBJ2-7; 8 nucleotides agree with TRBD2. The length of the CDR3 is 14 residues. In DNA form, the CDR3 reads TGTGCCAGCAGCTTAGAACTAGCGGTTTACGAGCAGTACTTC. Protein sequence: CASSLELAVYEQYF.

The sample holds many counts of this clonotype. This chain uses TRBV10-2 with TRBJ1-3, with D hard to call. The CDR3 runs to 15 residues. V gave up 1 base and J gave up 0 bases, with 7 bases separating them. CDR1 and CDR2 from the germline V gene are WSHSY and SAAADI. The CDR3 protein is CASSEFVRSGNTIYF. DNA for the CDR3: TGCGCCAGCAGTGAGTTTGTCCGCTCTGGAAACACCATATATTTT.